The present T cell receptor (beta chain) was sequenced within a study of T cells after posttransplantation cyclophosphamide. Study findings and constraints: Donor CD8+ memory clones often dominated recipient blood repertoires at later times. TRB clonality was highly associated with recipient CMV seropositivity and reactivation.

Germline CDR1 reads SGHKS; CDR2 reads YYEKEE (reference sequence). The CDR3 has 13 residues. Trimming left V 7 bases short and J 3 bases short, with 14 bases between. Clones were sequenced by immunoSEQ multiplex PCR, and TCRdb holds only the in-frame ones, with some missing. This table has tens of thousands of clones, 93% appearing once. This clone has a single count. Antigen unknown. The related graft donor's blood sample was taken on the day of bone marrow donation. This chain uses TRBV5-5 with TRBJ2-7; D call uncertain. This clonotype originated in a woman aged 30 to 39 in good health and a related stem cell transplant donor. The sample consisted of PBMCs. The CDR3 DNA reads TGTGCCAGCTCCAAGACTGGCCTCTACGAGCAGTACTTC. It codes for CASSKTGLYEQYF.